This T cell receptor beta chain was sequenced in a study of follicular helper T cells after annual influenza vaccination. This clone was observed a few times. V dropped 6 bases and J dropped 3 bases, with 11 bases sitting between them. This CDR3 has 14 residues. Germline assignment: CDR1 LNHDA and CDR2 SQIVND (reference sequence). Time point meaning: 2014-2015 season, pre-vaccination. The protocol was immunoSEQ multiplex PCR, while the TCRdb copy is restricted to in-frame clones and leaves out a portion. The table shows roughly 10,000 clones, with 80% occurring only once. The clonotype was recovered from an adult who received the influenza vaccine. The genes are TRBV19 and TRBJ2-2; TRBD2 might be the D (6 bases). The specimen comprised CXCR5+ CD38- circulating T follicular helper cells from blood, sampled on the day of influenza vaccination. As to subset: circulating Tfh, non-naive CD4+CXCR5+PD-1+ (ICOS+CD38+ or ICOS-CD38-). In DNA, the CDR3 is TGTGCCAGTAGGGAGGGATTGGACACCGGGGAGCTGTTTTTT. Protein product: CASREGLDTGELFF.